This TCR beta chain was identified in a study of shared clonotypes between healthy human individuals. This clone appeared once. Germline V lookup: CDR1 LNHDA, CDR2 SQIVND (reference sequence). The length of the CDR3 is 14 residues. Trimming cost V 0 bases and J 2 bases, with 8 bases left between them. Some clones are missing from TCRdb's copy, which holds only in-frame ones; the method was immunoSEQ multiplex PCR. Of about 110,000 clones in the sample, roughly 70% were seen once. The sequenced sample consisted of memory CD8+ T cells sorted from blood. Subset indicated: CD45RO+ cells pooled with CCR7-negative TemRA cells. The TCR originated in a woman aged 25-40 years in good health. The chain combines TRBV19 with TRBJ2-7; D is unclear. The CDR3 DNA sequence: TGTGCCAGTAGTATAGAGGACCCCCCCTACGAGCAGTACTTC. It encodes CASSIEDPPYEQYF. Supplemented by reference TRBV19 and TRBJ2-7, the full variable domain reads DGGITQSPKYLFRKEGQNVTLSCEQNLNHDAMYWYRQDPGQGLRLIYYSQIVNDFQKGDIAEGYSVSREKKESFPLTVTSAQKNPTAFYLCASSIEDPPYEQYFGPGTRLTVT.